This section outlines one T cell receptor (beta chain) sequence together with its context. Its target is unknown. V dropped 1 base and J dropped 4 bases, with 10 bases sitting between them. Germline CDR1 and CDR2: SGHAT and FQNNGV. The CDR3 has 14 amino acids. Documented time point: pretreatment peripheral blood. Produced via immunoSEQ multiplex PCR; TCRdb's table is partial and in-frame only. The sample has about 130,000 clones; around 85% are singletons. These data belong to a study of PD-L1 blockade in urothelial cancer. Study-wide background: The analyses of blood took place 3 weeks (second dose) and 6 weeks after treatment start. Blood samples had a median of about 140,000 T cells, 75,000 to 90,000 unique TCRs, and clonality roughly 0.074. Study results and caveats: Below-median pretreatment blood TCR clonality was a predictor of better survival. Tumor-associated clones in blood expanded more at 3 weeks in durable-benefit patients.

The receptor's source is a man aged 45-60 years with urothelial cancer. The sequences come from PBMCs, collected around atezolizumab (anti-PD-L1) treatment. The chain recombines TRBV11-2 with TRBJ1-2; D not resolved. The chain's CDR3 is CASSLGGALYGYTF. In nucleotides, the CDR3 is TGTGCCAGCAGCTTAGGTGGAGCGCTCTATGGCTACACCTTC.